The 22 T cell receptor beta chains below all came from one sample that was sequenced in a study of blood T cell repertoires in COVID-19. The assay was immunoSEQ multiplex PCR, and TCRdb's table has in-frame clones only and misses some. The sample lists about 390,000 clones; around nine tenths were seen once. Source material: PBMCs or T cells enriched from blood (not recorded which). The receptors stem from a woman aged 45 to 65 who had recovered from COVID-19.

The V gene is TRBV5-5, the J gene TRBJ1-1, with D perhaps TRBD1 (6 bases). Germline V gives CDR1 SGHKS, CDR2 YYEKEE (reference sequence). Trimming left V 4 bases short and J 4 bases short, with 20 bases between. The CDR3 consists of 16 residues. The CDR3 loop reads CASSPLPGVSTTEAFF. CDR3 nucleotides: TGTGCCAGCAGCCCGTTGCCAGGGGTTAGTACCACTGAAGCTTTCTTT.

The CDR3 bases are TGCGCCAGCAGCCCCCCCGCGCTGAACACTGAAGCTTTCTTT. This sequence encodes CASSPPALNTEAFF. The chain has TRBV4-1 and TRBJ1-1; D uncertain. The V gene's germline CDR1 is MGHRA and CDR2 YSYEKL. V gave up 4 bases and J gave up 0 bases, with 9 bases separating them. There are 14 residues in the CDR3.

The chain employs TRBV4-1 and TRBJ2-1; TRBD1 is a possible D gene (5 bases). CDR1 and CDR2 from the germline V gene are MGHRA and YSYEKL. The CDR3 totals 16 residues. Deletions cut 2 bases from V and 3 bases from J, with 14 bases between. The CDR3 nucleotides read TGCGCCAGCAGCCAACTAGGGGAAGGCGTCTACAATGAGCAGTTCTTC. Its protein is CASSQLGEGVYNEQFF.

The chain is built from TRBV7-2 and TRBJ2-5; 8 nucleotides agree with TRBD2. This CDR3 has 16 amino acids. After removal of 1 base from V and 0 bases from J, the junction contained 4 bases not matched to a gene. In germline, CDR1 is SGHTA, CDR2 FQGNSA. CDR3 protein: CASSLVGGANQETQYF. DNA of the CDR3: TGTGCCAGCAGCTTAGTCGGGGGGGCCAACCAAGAGACCCAGTACTTC.

The V call is TRBV7-9, the J call TRBJ1-2; no firm D call. The germline CDR1 and CDR2 sequences are SEHNR and FQNEAQ (reference sequence). Trimming took off 5 bases at V and 1 base at J, with 14 bases between the two ends. The length of the CDR3 is 15 residues. This chain's CDR3 is CASSTGSYDNYGYTF. For the CDR3, the DNA is TGTGCCAGCAGCACGGGGTCCTACGATAACTATGGCTACACCTTC.

The chain joins TRBV5-6 to TRBJ1-1; D perhaps matches TRBD1 (6 bases). Germline CDR1 SGHDT, CDR2 YYEEEE. The CDR3 is 17 residues long. V lost 0 bases and J lost 1, with 16 bases in between. The CDR3 coding sequence is TGTGCCAGCAGCTTGGAACAGGGACATTCAGGGAACACTGAAGCTTTCTTT. This sequence encodes CASSLEQGHSGNTEAFF.

This clone was found once. The chain carries TRBV12-3 or TRBV12-4 and TRBJ2-7; no reliable D call. Trimming pared 3 bases from V and 6 bases from J, leaving 9 bases between. The CDR3 contains 12 residues. CDR3 sequence: CASSFFLAEQYF. The DNA for the CDR3 is TGTGCCAGCAGTTTTTTTCTGGCCGAGCAGTACTTC.

V is TRBV2 and J is TRBJ1-5, with D maybe TRBD1 (5 bases). This CDR3 has 14 residues. The V end was cut by 6 bases, the J end by 6 bases, with 15 bases between. Germline V gene data show CDR1 as SNHLY and CDR2 as FYNNEI. CDR3 bases: TGTGCCAGCAGAGGGGTGGGGTCTTCTCAGCCCCAGCATTTT. This translates into CASRGVGSSQPQHF.

This clone appeared a single time. V is TRBV30 and J is TRBJ1-3; unclear D gene. The CDR3 runs 11 residues. V gave up 8 bases and J gave up 8 bases, with 13 bases separating them. In germline, CDR1 is GTSNPN, CDR2 SVGIG (reference sequence). The CDR3 bases are TGTGCCCTGGAATTTGGGCACACCATATATTTT. Amino acid sequence: CALEFGHTIYF.

This clone occurred once. V is TRBV30 and J is TRBJ1-1; 10 bases agree with TRBD1. CDR1 and CDR2 from the germline V gene are GTSNPN and SVGIG (reference sequence). The ends lost 8 bases at V and 6 bases at J; junction bases unmatched: 6. The CDR3 is 12 residues long. The CDR3 sequence is CARQGAGAEAFF. The CDR3 nucleotides are TGTGCCAGACAGGGGGCGGGCGCTGAAGCTTTCTTT. The full variable domain, with the rest looked up from reference TRBV30 and TRBJ1-1, is SQTIHQWPATLVQPVGSPLSLECTVEGTSNPNLYWYRQAAGRGLQLLFYSVGIGQISSEVPQNLSASRPQDRQFILSSKKLLLSDSGFYLCARQGAGAEAFFGQGTRLTVV.

J is TRBJ2-2 and V is TRBV6-2 or TRBV6-3; 9 bases match TRBD2. Looked up from germline, CDR1 is MNHEY and CDR2 is SVGEGT. V dropped 2 bases and J dropped 0; count of bases not matched to a gene: 7. The CDR3 length is 18 residues. The CDR3 sequence: CASSYDPAGGSNTGELFF. CDR3 DNA sequence: TGTGCCAGCAGTTACGATCCAGCGGGGGGTTCGAACACCGGGGAGCTGTTTTTT.

The chain has TRBV27 and TRBJ2-7; D not resolved. V lost 6 bases, J lost 2 bases, and 14 bases lay in between. The CDR3 loop spans 14 amino acids. Germline CDR1 reads MNHEY; CDR2 reads SMNVEV (reference sequence). The CDR3 sequence: CASSTTIGAYEQYF. Here the CDR3 DNA reads TGTGCCAGCAGCACCACTATAGGTGCCTACGAGCAGTACTTC.

This clone has only a few counts. The chain has TRBV3-1 (or the pseudogene TRBV3-2) and TRBJ1-2; no firm D call. Germline V gene sequence: CDR1 LGHDT, CDR2 YNNKEL (reference sequence). The CDR3 has 16 amino acids. Trimming took 4 bases from V and 4 from J, leaving 19 bases between them. The CDR3 DNA sequence: TGTGCCAGCAGCCCACGCCCCGGGTCTCCTTTCTATGGCTACACCTTC. This translates into CASSPRPGSPFYGYTF.

V is TRBV4-1 and J is TRBJ1-2, with a tentative D call TRBD1 (5 bases). Trimming stripped 0 bases from V and 5 bases from J, with 13 bases between. The CDR3 spans 15 residues. Germline V gene lookup returns CDR1 MGHRA and CDR2 YSYEKL. For the CDR3, the DNA is TGCGCCAGCAGCCAAGATGAGTGGGGCAGGTATGGCTACACCTTC. Its translation is CASSQDEWGRYGYTF.

This clone has a count of ten or more. The chain uses TRBV6-1 and TRBJ2-7; 8 bases match TRBD1. This CDR3 spans 15 amino acids. Germline V gene sequence: CDR1 MNHNS, CDR2 SASEGT. Germline trimming cut 3 bases from V and 5 bases from J; bases unmatched to any gene: 9. CDR3 bases: TGTGCCAGCAGTGAGATGACAGGGGAGGTCCACGAGCAGTACTTC. Amino acids: CASSEMTGEVHEQYF.

The chain combines TRBV2 with TRBJ1-5, with 8 bases identical to TRBD1. The V gene end was trimmed by 7 bases and the J gene end by 6 bases; junction bases not matched to a gene: 8. Germline V lookup: CDR1 SNHLY, CDR2 FYNNEI. This CDR3 has 14 residues. The CDR3 here is CASNGQGAIQPQHF. CDR3 DNA: TGTGCCAGCAATGGTCAGGGGGCAATTCAGCCCCAGCATTTT.

In this sample, this clone turned up once. This chain uses TRBV7-9 with TRBJ1-3; 8 bases fit TRBD1. The CDR3 contains 16 residues. CDR1 and CDR2 (germline): SEHNR, FQNEAQ (reference sequence). V shed 1 base, J shed 4 bases, and the junction held 6 bases outside the gene matches. CDR3 protein: CASSLGWGQDGNTIYF. CDR3 sequence (DNA): TGTGCCAGCAGCTTAGGGTGGGGACAGGACGGAAACACCATATATTTT.

The chain combines TRBV29-1 with TRBJ2-2, with D perhaps matching TRBD1 (5 bases). Germline-derived CDR1 and CDR2 are SQVTM and ANQGSEA. Trimming took off 1 base at V and 6 bases at J, with 9 bases between the two ends. The CDR3 is 13 residues long. The DNA of the CDR3 is TGCAGCGTTGAAGGCCAGGGCCCCGGGGAGCTGTTTTTT. This translates into CSVEGQGPGELFF.

About this clone itself: Different DNA sequences within this sample yield the same CDR3. V and J are TRBV7-9 and TRBJ1-4; TRBD1 aligns across 7 bases. Trimming at V came to 3 bases and at J to 4 bases, leaving 2 bases not matched to a gene. The germline CDR1 and CDR2 sequences are SEHNR and FQNEAQ (reference sequence). The CDR3 has 14 residues. DNA for the CDR3: TGTGCCAGCAGCTTGGGACAGAGTAATGAAAAACTGTTTTTT. Its translation is CASSLGQSNEKLFF.

V gene TRBV24-1 combines with J gene TRBJ2-2, with D possibly being TRBD1 (6 bases). The CDR3 covers 14 residues. The V end was cut by 5 bases, the J end by 6 bases, with 12 bases between. Germline V gene lookup returns CDR1 KGHDR and CDR2 SFDVKD. The CDR3 loop reads CATSAGTGPGELFF. For the CDR3, the DNA is TGTGCCACCAGTGCCGGTACAGGGCCCGGGGAGCTGTTTTTT.

The chain has TRBV9 and TRBJ2-3; D perhaps matches TRBD2 (5 bases). Trimming cost V 2 bases and J 4 bases, with 14 bases left between them. Per germline, CDR1 SGDLS and CDR2 YYNGEE. This CDR3 spans 15 amino acids. In DNA form, the CDR3 reads TGTGCCAGCAGCGTTGACCGGGGTACCCCAGATACGCAGTATTTT. This codes for CASSVDRGTPDTQYF.

The V call is TRBV30, the J call TRBJ1-6; 8 bases line up with TRBD1. The CDR3 length is 14 residues. Germline V gene data show CDR1 as GTSNPN and CDR2 as SVGIG (reference sequence). V lost 2 bases, J lost 7 bases, and 4 bases stayed unmatched. The CDR3 DNA reads as TGTGCCTGGAGTTCCGGGACAGGCAATTCACCCCTCCACTTT. Protein sequence: CAWSSGTGNSPLHF.